This TCR beta chain was found in a study of brain metastases from non-small cell lung cancer. This CDR3 region has 11 residues. Germline CDR1 reads KGHSH; CDR2 reads LQKENI. The V end lost 4 bases, the J end lost 1 base, and 1 base lay between the germline ends. TCRdb keeps only in-frame clones here, not all; method: immunoSEQ multiplex PCR. Of over a thousand clones in the sample, around 92% are singletons; the top ten hold around 6.9%. The chain couples TRBV18 to TRBJ2-5, with D hard to call. The clonotype originates from a donor aged 40 or over with non-small cell lung cancer. Sequenced material: tumor-adjacent normal tissue. The CDR3 nucleotides read TGTGCCAGCTCACTCCAAGAGACCCAGTACTTC. Protein product: CASSLQETQYF.